Sequencing of this TCR beta chain was carried out in a study of control samples from healthy donors and cancer patients (dated by TCRdb to about 2020). With regard to this clone: Its binding antigen is unknown. Per-base qualities were not stored, and no clone one base away is much larger.

Including cysteine and phenylalanine, the CDR3 has 17 amino acids. The kept DNA is CDR3 alone, 51 bases in frame from the first base. Library generation was performed with the immunoSEQ multiplex PCR assay. Imported from immuneACCESS, the table was reduced by TCRdb to in-frame sequences with V and J called. These copies leave out some clones; in studies compared against another copy, an unresolved V gene accounts for under half, and the cause of the remainder is not known. The sample profile shows 90,000 to 150,000 clones; about 87% of them were found once. The ten largest clones represent roughly 3.3% of the sample.

This chain joins TRBV21-1 to TRBJ2-6. TRBV21-1 is assigned pseudogene status. The sample was blood. The receptor's source is a man aged 35 to 55 in good health. The CDR3 protein is CASSKSKGWSGANVLTF. The DNA is as follows: TGTGCCAGCAGCAAAAGCAAGGGATGGTCTGGGGCCAACGTCCTGACTTTC.